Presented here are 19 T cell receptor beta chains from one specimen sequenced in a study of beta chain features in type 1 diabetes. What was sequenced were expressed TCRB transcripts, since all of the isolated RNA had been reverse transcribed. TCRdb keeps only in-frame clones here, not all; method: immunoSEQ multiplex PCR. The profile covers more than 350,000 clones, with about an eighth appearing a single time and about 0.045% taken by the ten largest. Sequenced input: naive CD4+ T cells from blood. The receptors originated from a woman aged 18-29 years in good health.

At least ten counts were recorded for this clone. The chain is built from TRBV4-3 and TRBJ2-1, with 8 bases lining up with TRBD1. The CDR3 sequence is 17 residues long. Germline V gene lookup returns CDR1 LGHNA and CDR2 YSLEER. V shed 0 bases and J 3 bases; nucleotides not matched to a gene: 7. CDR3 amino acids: CASSQDGPGTGYNEQFF. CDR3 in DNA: TGCGCCAGCAGCCAAGACGGGCCCGGGACAGGCTACAATGAGCAGTTCTTC.

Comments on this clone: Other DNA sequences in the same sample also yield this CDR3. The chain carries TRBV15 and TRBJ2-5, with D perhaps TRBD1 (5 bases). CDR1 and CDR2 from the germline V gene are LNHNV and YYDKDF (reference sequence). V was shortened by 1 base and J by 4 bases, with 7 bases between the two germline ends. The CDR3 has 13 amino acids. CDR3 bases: TGTGCCACCAGCAGAGGGGGCGGAGAGACCCAGTACTTC. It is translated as CATSRGGGETQYF.

Written as DNA, the CDR3 is TGTGCCAGCAGCGGCGGTGGTGGCAATGAGCAGTTCTTC. This encodes CASSGGGGNEQFF. The V gene is TRBV9, the J gene TRBJ2-1; D gene ambiguous. V was trimmed by 3 bases and J by 6 bases, leaving 10 bases between them. This CDR3 contains 13 residues. Germline CDR1 and CDR2: SGDLS and YYNGEE. The entire variable domain, with the rest obtained from reference TRBV9 and TRBJ2-1, is as follows: DSGVTQTPKHLITATGQRVTLRCSPRSGDLSVYWYQQSLDQGLQFLIQYYNGEERAKGNILERFSAQQFPDLHSELNLSSLELGDSALYFCASSGGGGNEQFFGPGTRLTVL.

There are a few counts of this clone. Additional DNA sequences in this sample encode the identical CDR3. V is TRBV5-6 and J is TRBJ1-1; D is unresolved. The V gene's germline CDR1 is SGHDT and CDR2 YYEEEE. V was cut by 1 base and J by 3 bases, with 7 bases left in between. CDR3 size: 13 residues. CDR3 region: CASSLYGYTEAFF. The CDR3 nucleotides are TGTGCCAGCAGCTTGTATGGTTACACTGAAGCTTTCTTT.

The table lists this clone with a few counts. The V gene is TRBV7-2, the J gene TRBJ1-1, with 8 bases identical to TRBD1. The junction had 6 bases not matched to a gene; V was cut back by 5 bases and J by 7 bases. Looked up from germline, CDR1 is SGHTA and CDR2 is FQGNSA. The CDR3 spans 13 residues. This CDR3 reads CASSPRTGLEAFF. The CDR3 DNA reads TGTGCCAGCAGCCCCAGGACAGGGCTTGAAGCTTTCTTT.

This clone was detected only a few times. The CDR3 nucleotides are TGTGCCAGCTCGACAGGGGGTGGAGAGACCCAGTACTTC. Protein product: CASSTGGGETQYF. The rearrangement links TRBV2 to TRBJ2-5, with 9 bases fitting TRBD1. This CDR3 has 13 residues. The germline V gene encodes CDR1 SNHLY and CDR2 FYNNEI. J lost 4 bases, V lost 8 bases, and 5 bases had no gene match.

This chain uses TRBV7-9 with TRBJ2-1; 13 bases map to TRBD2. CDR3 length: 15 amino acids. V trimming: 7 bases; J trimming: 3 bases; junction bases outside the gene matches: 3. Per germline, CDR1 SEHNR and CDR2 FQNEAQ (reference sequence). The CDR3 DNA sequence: TGTGCCAGCAAGGGACTAGCGGGAATCTACAATGAGCAGTTCTTC. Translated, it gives CASKGLAGIYNEQFF.

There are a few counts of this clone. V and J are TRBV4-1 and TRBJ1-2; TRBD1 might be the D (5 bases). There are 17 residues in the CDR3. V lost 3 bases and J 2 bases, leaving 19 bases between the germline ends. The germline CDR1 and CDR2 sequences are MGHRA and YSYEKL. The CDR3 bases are TGCGCCAGCAGCCACGGCCCAGGACATGGTGGGAACTATGGCTACACCTTC. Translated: CASSHGPGHGGNYGYTF.

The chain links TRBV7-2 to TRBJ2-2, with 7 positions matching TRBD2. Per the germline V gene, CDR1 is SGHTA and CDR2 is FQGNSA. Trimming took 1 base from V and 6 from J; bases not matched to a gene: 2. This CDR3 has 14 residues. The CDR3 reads CASSLGAGAGELFF. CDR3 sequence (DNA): TGTGCCAGCAGCTTAGGTGCGGGAGCCGGGGAGCTGTTTTTT.

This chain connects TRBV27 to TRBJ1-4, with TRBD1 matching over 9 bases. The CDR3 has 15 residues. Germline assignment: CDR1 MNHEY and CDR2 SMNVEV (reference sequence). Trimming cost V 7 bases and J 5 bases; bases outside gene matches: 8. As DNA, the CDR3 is TGTGCCAGCACTACAGCCGGGACAGGGAATGAAAAACTGTTTTTT. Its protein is CASTTAGTGNEKLFF.

DNA for the CDR3: TGTGCCAGCCACTCCAGGGGAGAGCCCCAGCATTTT. Encoded protein: CASHSRGEPQHF. The V call is TRBV6-5, the J call TRBJ1-5, with TRBD1 as a possible D gene (6 bases). Germline CDR1 is MNHEY and CDR2 is SVGAGI. This CDR3 comprises 12 residues. V dropped 8 bases and J dropped 8 bases, with 13 bases sitting between them.

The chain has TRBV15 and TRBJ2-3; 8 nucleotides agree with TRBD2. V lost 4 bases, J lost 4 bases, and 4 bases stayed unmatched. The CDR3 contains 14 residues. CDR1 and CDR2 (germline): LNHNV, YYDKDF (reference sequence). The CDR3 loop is CATSTGTSSDTQYF. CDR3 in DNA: TGTGCCACCAGCACCGGGACTAGTTCAGATACGCAGTATTTT.

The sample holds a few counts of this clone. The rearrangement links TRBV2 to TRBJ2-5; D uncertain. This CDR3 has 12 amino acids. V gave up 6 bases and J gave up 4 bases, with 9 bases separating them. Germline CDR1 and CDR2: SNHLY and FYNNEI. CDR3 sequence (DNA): TGTGCCAGCAGCCTCCTTCCAGAGACCCAGTACTTC. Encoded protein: CASSLLPETQYF.

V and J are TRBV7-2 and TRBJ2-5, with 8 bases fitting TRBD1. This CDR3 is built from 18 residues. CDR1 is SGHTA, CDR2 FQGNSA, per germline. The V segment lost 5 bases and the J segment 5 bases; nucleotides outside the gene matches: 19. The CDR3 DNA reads TGTGCCAGCAGCCTTAGGAATAAGTTCGGACAGGGCGACGAGACCCAGTACTTC. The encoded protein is CASSLRNKFGQGDETQYF.

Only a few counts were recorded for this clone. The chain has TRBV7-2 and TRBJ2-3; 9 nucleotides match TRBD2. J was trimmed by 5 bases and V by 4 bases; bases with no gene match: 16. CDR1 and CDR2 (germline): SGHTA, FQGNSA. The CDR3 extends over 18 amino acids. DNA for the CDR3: TGTGCCAGCAGCTCACCTACATTGGCGGGAGGGCCAGAAGATACGCAGTATTTT. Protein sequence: CASSSPTLAGGPEDTQYF.

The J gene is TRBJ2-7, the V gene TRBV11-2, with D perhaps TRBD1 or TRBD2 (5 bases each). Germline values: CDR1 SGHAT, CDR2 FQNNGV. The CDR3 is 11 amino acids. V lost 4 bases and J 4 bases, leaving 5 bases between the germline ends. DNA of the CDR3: TGTGCCAGCAGCTGGGGGTACGAGCAGTACTTC. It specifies CASSWGYEQYF.

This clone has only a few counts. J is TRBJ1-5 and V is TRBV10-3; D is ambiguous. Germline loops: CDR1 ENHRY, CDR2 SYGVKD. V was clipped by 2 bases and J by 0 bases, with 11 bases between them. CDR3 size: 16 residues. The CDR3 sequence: CAISERAEYSNQPQHF. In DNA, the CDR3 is TGTGCCATCAGTGAGAGGGCAGAGTATAGCAATCAGCCCCAGCATTTT.

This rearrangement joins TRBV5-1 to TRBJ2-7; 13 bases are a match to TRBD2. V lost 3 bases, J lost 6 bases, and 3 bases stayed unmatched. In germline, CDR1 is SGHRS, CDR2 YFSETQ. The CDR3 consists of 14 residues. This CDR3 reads CASSSGTSGIEQYF. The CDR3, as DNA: TGCGCCAGCAGCTCGGGGACTAGCGGGATCGAGCAGTACTTC.

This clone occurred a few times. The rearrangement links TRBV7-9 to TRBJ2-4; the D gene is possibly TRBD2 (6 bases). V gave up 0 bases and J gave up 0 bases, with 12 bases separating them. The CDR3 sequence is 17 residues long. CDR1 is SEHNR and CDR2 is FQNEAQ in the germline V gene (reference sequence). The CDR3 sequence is CASSLAWRALAKNIQYF. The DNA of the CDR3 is TGTGCCAGCAGCTTAGCGTGGAGGGCTCTAGCCAAAAACATTCAGTACTTC.